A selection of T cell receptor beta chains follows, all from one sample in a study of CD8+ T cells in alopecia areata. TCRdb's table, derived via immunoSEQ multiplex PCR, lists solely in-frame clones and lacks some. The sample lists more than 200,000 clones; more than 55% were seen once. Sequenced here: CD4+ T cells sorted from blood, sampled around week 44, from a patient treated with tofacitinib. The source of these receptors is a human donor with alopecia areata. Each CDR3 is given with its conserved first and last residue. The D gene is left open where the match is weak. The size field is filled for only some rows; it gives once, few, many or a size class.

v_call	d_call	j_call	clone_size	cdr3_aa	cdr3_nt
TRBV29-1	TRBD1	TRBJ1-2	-	CSVEGDRGYGYTF	TGCAGCGTTGAAGGGGACAGGGGGTATGGCTACACCTTC
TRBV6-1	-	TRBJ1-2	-	CASSESARGWRGYTF	TGTGCCAGCAGTGAATCGGCCAGGGGATGGAGAGGCTACACCTTC
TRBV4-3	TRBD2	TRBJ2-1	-	CASSQELAGGYNEQFF	TGCGCCAGCAGCCAAGAACTAGCGGGGGGATACAATGAGCAGTTCTTC
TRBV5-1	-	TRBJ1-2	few	CASSFRGAEGYTF	TGCGCCAGCAGCTTTCGAGGGGCGGAAGGCTACACCTTC
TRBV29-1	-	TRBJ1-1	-	CSVVGVMNTEAFF	TGCAGCGTTGTGGGTGTCATGAACACTGAAGCTTTCTTT
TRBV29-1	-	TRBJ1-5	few	CSVGGASNQPQHF	TGCAGCGTTGGGGGGGCGAGCAATCAGCCCCAGCATTTT
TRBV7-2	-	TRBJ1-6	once	CASSSGNSPLHF	TGTGCCAGCAGCTCGGGGAATTCACCCCTCCACTTT
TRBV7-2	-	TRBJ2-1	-	CASSLFNNEQFF	TGTGCCAGCAGCTTATTTAACAATGAGCAGTTCTTC
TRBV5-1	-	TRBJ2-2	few	CASSPEGNTGELFF	TGCGCCAGCAGCCCGGAGGGAAACACCGGGGAGCTGTTTTTT
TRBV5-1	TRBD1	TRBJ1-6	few	CASRSGTGNSPLHF	TGCGCCAGCAGATCCGGGACAGGGAATTCACCCCTCCACTTT
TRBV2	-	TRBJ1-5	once	CASDSAPPDGYSNQPQHF	TGTGCCAGCGACAGTGCACCCCCTGACGGCTATAGCAATCAGCCCCAGCATTTT
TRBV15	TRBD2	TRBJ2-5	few	CATSGARGQETQYF	TGTGCCACTAGCGGGGCCAGAGGACAAGAGACCCAGTACTTC
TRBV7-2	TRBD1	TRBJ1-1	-	CASSSGQGWGTEAFF	TGTGCCAGCAGCAGTGGACAGGGGTGGGGCACTGAAGCTTTCTTT
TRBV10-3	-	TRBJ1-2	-	CAISEGVVVRYGYTF	TGTGCCATCAGTGAGGGAGTGGTCGTTCGCTATGGCTACACCTTC
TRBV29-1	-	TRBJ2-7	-	CSVSAATGDQGQYF	TGCAGCGTCTCCGCTGCGACCGGGGATCAGGGGCAGTACTTC
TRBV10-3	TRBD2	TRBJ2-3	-	CAISLAGGPLPHF	TGTGCCATCAGCTTAGCGGGGGGGCCCCTCCCTCATTTT
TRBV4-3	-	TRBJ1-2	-	CASSQDGRGAGGYTF	TGCGCCAGCAGCCAAGATGGACGGGGGGCAGGTGGCTACACCTTC
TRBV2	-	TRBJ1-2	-	CASSDGGYGYTF	TGTGCCAGCAGTGATGGCGGCTATGGCTACACCTTC
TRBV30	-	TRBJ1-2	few	CALTREFNYGYTF	TGTGCCCTAACTCGGGAATTCAACTATGGCTACACCTTC
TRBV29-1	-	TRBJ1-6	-	CSVLTGGESSPLHF	TGCAGCGTACTAACGGGGGGCGAGTCTTCACCCCTCCACTTT
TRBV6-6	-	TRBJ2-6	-	CASSYSLRTGANVLTF	TGTGCCAGCAGTTACTCGCTCAGAACTGGGGCCAACGTCCTGACTTTC
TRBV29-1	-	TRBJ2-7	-	CSVGTGSYEQYF	TGCAGCGTGGGAACAGGTTCCTACGAGCAGTACTTC
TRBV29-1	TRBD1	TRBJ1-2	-	CSASDRANYGYTF	TGCAGCGCCTCTGACAGGGCTAACTATGGCTACACCTTC
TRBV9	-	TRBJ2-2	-	CASSPRGLGNGELFF	TGTGCCAGCAGCCCAAGGGGCCTGGGCAACGGGGAGCTGTTTTTT
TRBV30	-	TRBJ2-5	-	CAWTAQETQYF	TGTGCCTGGACTGCGCAAGAGACCCAGTACTTC
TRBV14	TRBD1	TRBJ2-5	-	CASSQGQGFRETQYF	TGTGCCAGCAGCCAAGGACAGGGGTTTCGAGAGACCCAGTACTTC
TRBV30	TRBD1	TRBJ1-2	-	CAWSVSDRGYGYTF	TGTGCCTGGAGTGTGTCAGACAGGGGCTATGGCTACACCTTC
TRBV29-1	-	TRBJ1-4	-	CSVEGGAATNEKLFF	TGCAGCGTTGAAGGAGGGGCCGCAACTAATGAAAAACTGTTTTTT
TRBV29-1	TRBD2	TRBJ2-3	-	CSVSGGALDTQYF	TGCAGCGTTTCGGGGGGGGCCCTCGATACGCAGTATTTT
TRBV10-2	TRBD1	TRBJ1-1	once	CASKVGRGLGQVGIDTEAFF	TGCGCCAGCAAGGTCGGCAGAGGGCTGGGACAGGTCGGGATTGACACTGAAGCTTTCTTT
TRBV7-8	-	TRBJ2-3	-	CASSLMQNTQYF	TGTGCCAGCAGCCTAATGCAGAATACGCAGTATTTT
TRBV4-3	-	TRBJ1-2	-	CASSQDVAGSPYTF	TGCGCCAGCAGCCAAGATGTGGCCGGGAGTCCTTACACCTTC
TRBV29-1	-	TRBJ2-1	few	CSVRGGLDNEQFF	TGCAGCGTCAGGGGGGGGTTGGACAATGAGCAGTTCTTC
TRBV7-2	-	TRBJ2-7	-	CASSLDHTSYEQYF	TGTGCCAGCAGCTTAGATCACACCTCCTACGAGCAGTACTTC
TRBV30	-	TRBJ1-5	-	CAWSDGQRSSQPQHF	TGTGCCTGGAGTGATGGACAGCGGAGTTCTCAGCCCCAGCATTTT
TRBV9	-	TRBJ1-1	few	CASGGVRDTEAFF	TGTGCCAGCGGGGGGGTAAGAGACACTGAAGCTTTCTTT
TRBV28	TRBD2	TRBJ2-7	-	CASRAGEGRSYEQYF	TGTGCCAGCCGGGCGGGAGAAGGTCGCTCCTACGAGCAGTACTTC
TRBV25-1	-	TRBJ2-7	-	CASSGGYEQYF	TGTGCCAGCAGTGGGGGCTACGAGCAGTACTTC
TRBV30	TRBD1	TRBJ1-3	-	CACSTGTGNTIYF	TGTGCCTGCTCGACAGGGACTGGAAACACCATATATTTT
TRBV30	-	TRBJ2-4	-	CAWSENRLAKNIQYF	TGTGCCTGGAGTGAGAACAGATTAGCCAAAAACATTCAGTACTTC
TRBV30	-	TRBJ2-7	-	CAWSVQILTGGEQYF	TGTGCCTGGAGTGTACAAATCCTAACAGGAGGCGAGCAGTACTTC
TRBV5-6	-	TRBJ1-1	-	CASSLRAGRGTEAFF	TGTGCCAGCAGCTTAAGGGCCGGCCGAGGGACTGAAGCTTTCTTT
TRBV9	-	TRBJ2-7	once	CASSVGGWGSSYEQYF	TGTGCCAGCAGCGTAGGTGGGTGGGGGAGCTCCTACGAGCAGTACTTC
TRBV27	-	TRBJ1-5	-	CASSPSPNPGPQHF	TGTGCCAGCAGTCCAAGTCCAAACCCGGGGCCCCAGCATTTT
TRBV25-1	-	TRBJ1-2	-	CASSGGDGYTF	TGTGCCAGCAGTGGAGGAGATGGCTACACCTTC
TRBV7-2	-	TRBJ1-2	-	CASSPTTGSNYGYTF	TGTGCCAGCAGCCCGACGACAGGATCTAACTATGGCTACACCTTC
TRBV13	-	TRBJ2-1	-	CASSLGGTANEQFF	TGTGCCAGCAGCTTAGGAGGGACTGCAAATGAGCAGTTCTTC
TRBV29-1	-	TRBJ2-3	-	CSVGDWFTDTQYF	TGCAGCGTCGGGGACTGGTTCACAGATACGCAGTATTTT
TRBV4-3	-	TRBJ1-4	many	CASSQVGNEKLFF	TGCGCCAGCAGCCAAGTAGGGAATGAAAAACTGTTTTTT
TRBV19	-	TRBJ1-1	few	CASSIDKGAYTEAFF	TGTGCCAGTAGTATAGATAAGGGTGCGTACACTGAAGCTTTCTTT
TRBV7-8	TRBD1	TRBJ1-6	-	CASSLEGQGNSPLHF	TGTGCCAGCAGCTTAGAGGGACAGGGAAATTCACCCCTCCACTTT
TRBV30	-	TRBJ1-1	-	CAWTAAGNTEAFF	TGTGCCTGGACTGCGGCGGGAAACACTGAAGCTTTCTTT
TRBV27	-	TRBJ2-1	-	CASTSNWFSSYNEQFF	TGTGCCAGCACCTCTAACTGGTTCAGCTCCTACAATGAGCAGTTCTTC
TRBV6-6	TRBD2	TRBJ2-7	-	CASSYSLAGYEQYF	TGTGCCAGCAGTTACTCCCTAGCGGGCTACGAGCAGTACTTC
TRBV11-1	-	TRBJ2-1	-	CASSLRRPLYNEQFF	TGTGCCAGCAGCTTAAGGAGGCCTCTTTACAATGAGCAGTTCTTC
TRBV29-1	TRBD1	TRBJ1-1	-	CSGRQGNTEAFF	TGCAGCGGCCGACAGGGGAACACTGAAGCTTTCTTT
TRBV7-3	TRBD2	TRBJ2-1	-	CASSLVRTSGNEQFF	TGTGCCAGCAGCTTAGTAAGGACTAGCGGCAATGAGCAGTTCTTC
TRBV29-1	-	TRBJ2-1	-	CSVVYLDEQFF	TGCAGCGTTGTCTATCTAGATGAGCAGTTCTTC